This T cell receptor beta chain was documented in a study of cytomegalovirus exposure and HLA in healthy donors. The CDR3 spans 14 residues. V shed 2 bases and J shed 4 bases, with 11 bases lying between them. Germline CDR1 is SGHTA and CDR2 is FQGNSA. This clone was detected only once. Assay: immunoSEQ multiplex PCR; the TCRdb copy retains only in-frame clones and omits some. The repertoire holds around 50,000 clones, 85% to 95% seen once, with 5.8% in the top ten. The V gene is TRBV7-2, the J gene TRBJ1-2, with D unclear. The TCR sequence derives from a woman aged 18-29 years in good health and CMV-seronegative. Sequenced input: PBMCs. CDR3 DNA sequence: TGTGCCAGCAGCTTACCGGGGAGGGTCTATGGCTACACCTTC. It encodes CASSLPGRVYGYTF.